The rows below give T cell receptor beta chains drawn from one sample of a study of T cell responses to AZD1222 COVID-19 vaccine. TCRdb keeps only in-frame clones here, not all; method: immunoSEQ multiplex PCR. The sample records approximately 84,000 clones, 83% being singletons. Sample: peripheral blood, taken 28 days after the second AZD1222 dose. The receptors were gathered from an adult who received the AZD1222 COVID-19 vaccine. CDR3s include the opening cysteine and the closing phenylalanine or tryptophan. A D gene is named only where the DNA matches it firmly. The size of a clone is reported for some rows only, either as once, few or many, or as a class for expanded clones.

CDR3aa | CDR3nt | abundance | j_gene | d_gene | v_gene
CAWSDLRGKSYEQYF | TGTGCCTGGAGTGATCTGCGGGGAAAGTCCTACGAGCAGTACTTC | . | TRBJ2-7 | . | TRBV30
CASSQEVRNTEAFF | TGTGCCAGCAGCCAAGAAGTCAGGAACACTGAAGCTTTCTTT | . | TRBJ1-1 | . | TRBV3-1/TRBV3-2
CSASWTASGYTF | TGCAGTGCTAGTTGGACGGCCTCTGGCTACACCTTC | . | TRBJ1-2 | . | TRBV20-1
CASSRTSGRAGELFF | TGTGCCAGCAGTAGGACTAGCGGGAGGGCCGGGGAGCTGTTTTTT | . | TRBJ2-2 | TRBD2 | TRBV6-5
CAWSVRGQGFYYGYTF | TGTGCCTGGAGTGTACGGGGCCAGGGGTTCTACTATGGCTACACCTTC | . | TRBJ1-2 | . | TRBV30
CASSRDQETQYF | TGCGCCAGCAGCCGAGACCAAGAGACCCAGTACTTC | . | TRBJ2-5 | . | TRBV5-1
CAYRTGGAGNSPLHF | TGTGCCTACCGGACAGGGGGCGCGGGAAATTCACCCCTCCACTTT | medium-sized | TRBJ1-6 | TRBD1 | TRBV30
CSVRDSQETQYF | TGCAGCGTTAGGGACAGCCAAGAGACCCAGTACTTC | . | TRBJ2-5 | TRBD1 | TRBV29-1
CASSLESYPGLVYVEQYF | TGTGCCAGCAGCCTCGAGTCATATCCGGGACTAGTCTACGTCGAGCAGTACTTC | . | TRBJ2-7 | TRBD2 | TRBV4-2
CASSETSGEQFF | TGTGCCAGCAGCGAAACTAGCGGGGAGCAGTTCTTC | once | TRBJ2-1 | TRBD2 | TRBV7-2
CASSHDQKNTEAFF | TGCGCCAGCAGCCACGATCAGAAGAACACTGAAGCTTTCTTT | . | TRBJ1-1 | . | TRBV4-3